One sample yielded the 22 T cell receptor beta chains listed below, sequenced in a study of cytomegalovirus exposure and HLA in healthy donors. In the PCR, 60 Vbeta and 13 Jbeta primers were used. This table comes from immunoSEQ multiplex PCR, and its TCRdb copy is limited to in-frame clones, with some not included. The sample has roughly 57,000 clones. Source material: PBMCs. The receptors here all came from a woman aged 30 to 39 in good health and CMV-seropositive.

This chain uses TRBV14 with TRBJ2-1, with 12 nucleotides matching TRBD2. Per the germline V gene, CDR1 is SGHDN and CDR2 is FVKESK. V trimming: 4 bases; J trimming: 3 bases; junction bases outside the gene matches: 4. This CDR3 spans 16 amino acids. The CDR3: CASSLGTSGLYNEQFF. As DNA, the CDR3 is TGTGCCAGCAGCCTAGGGACTAGCGGGCTCTACAATGAGCAGTTCTTC.

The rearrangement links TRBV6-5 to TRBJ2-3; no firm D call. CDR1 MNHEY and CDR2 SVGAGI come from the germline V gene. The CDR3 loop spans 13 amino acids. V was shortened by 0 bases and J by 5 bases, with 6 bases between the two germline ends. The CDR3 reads CASSYSGLDTQYF. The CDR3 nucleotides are TGTGCCAGCAGTTACTCGGGCCTAGATACGCAGTATTTT.

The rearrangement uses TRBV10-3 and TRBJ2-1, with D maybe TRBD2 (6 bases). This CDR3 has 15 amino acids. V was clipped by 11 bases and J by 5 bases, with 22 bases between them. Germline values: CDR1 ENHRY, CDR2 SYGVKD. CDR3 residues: CAAEPGTVANNEQFF. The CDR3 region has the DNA TGTGCCGCAGAACCAGGGACTGTCGCTAACAATGAGCAGTTCTTC.

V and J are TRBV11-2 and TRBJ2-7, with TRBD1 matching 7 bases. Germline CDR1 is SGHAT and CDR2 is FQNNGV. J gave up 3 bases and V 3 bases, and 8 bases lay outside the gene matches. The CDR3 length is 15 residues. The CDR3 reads CASSFLRDRNYEQYF. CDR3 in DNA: TGTGCCAGCAGCTTCCTCCGGGACAGAAACTACGAGCAGTACTTC.

The CDR3 is CASIPPGGYNEQFF. The CDR3, as DNA: TGCGCCAGCATTCCCCCGGGAGGTTACAATGAGCAGTTCTTC. The chain carries TRBV5-1 and TRBJ2-1, with 7 bases identical to TRBD2. The CDR3 runs to 14 residues. With 6 bases clipped from V and 4 bases from J, the junction kept 7 bases outside the gene matches. Germline V gene lookup returns CDR1 SGHRS and CDR2 YFSETQ. Drawing the rest from reference TRBV5-1 and TRBJ2-1, the complete variable domain is KAGVTQTPRYLIKTRGQQVTLSCSPISGHRSVSWYQQTPGQGLQFLFEYFSETQRNKGNFPGRFSGRQFSNSRSEMNVSTLELGDSALYLCASIPPGGYNEQFFGPGTRLTVL.

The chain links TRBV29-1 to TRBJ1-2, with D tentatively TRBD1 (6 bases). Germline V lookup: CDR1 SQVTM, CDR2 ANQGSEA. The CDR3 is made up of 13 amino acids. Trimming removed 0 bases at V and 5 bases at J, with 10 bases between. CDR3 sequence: CSVEDTGSYGYTF. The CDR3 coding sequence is TGCAGCGTTGAAGACACAGGGAGTTATGGCTACACCTTC.

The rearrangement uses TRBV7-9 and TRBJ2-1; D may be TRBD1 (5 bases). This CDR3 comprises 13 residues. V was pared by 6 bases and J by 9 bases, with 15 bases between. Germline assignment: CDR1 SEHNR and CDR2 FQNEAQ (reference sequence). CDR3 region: CASSSRAQGEQFF. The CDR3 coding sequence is TGTGCCAGCAGTTCCCGCGCCCAGGGTGAGCAGTTCTTC.

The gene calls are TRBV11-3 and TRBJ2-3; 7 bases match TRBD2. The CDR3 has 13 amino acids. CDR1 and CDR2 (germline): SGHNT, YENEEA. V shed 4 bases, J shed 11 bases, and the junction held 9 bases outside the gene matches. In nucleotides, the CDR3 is TGTGCCAGCAGCTCCTCCGGACTAGGGCGGCAGTATTTT. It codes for CASSSSGLGRQYF. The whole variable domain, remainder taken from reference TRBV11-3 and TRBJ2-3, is EAGVVQSPRYKIIEKKQPVAFWCNPISGHNTLYWYLQNLGQGPELLIRYENEEAVDDSQLPKDRFSAERLKGVDSTLKIQPAELGDSAVYLCASSSSGLGRQYFGPGTRLTVL.

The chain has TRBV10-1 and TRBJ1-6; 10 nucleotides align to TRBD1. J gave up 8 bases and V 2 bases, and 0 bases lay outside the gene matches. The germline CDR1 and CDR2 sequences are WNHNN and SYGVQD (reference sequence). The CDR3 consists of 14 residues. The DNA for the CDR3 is TGCGCCAGCAGTGAGGGACAGGGGGATTCACCCCTCCACTTT. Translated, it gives CASSEGQGDSPLHF.

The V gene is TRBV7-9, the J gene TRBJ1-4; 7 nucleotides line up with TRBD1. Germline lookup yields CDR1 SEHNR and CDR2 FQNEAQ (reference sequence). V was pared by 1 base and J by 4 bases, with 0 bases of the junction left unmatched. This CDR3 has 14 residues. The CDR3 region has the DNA TGTGCCAGCAGCTTAGGACAGGGTAATGAAAAACTGTTTTTT. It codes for CASSLGQGNEKLFF.

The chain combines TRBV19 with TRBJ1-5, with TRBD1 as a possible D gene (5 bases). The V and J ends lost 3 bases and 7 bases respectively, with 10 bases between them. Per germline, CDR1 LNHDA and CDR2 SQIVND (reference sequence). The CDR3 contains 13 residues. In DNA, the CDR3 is TGTGCCAGTAGTATCTCAGGGATACAGCCCCAGCATTTT. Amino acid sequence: CASSISGIQPQHF.

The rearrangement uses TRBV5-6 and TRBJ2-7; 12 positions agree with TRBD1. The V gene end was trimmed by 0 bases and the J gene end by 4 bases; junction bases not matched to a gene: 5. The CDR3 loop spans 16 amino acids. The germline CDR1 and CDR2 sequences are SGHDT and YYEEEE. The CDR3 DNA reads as TGTGCCAGCAGCTTGGCCGGGACAGGGGGCGTGTACGAGCAGTACTTC. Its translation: CASSLAGTGGVYEQYF.

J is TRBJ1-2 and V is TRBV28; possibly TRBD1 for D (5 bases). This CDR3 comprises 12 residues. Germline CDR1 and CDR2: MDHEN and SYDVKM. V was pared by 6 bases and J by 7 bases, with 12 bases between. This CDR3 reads CASRLGRAGYTF. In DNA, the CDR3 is TGTGCCAGCAGGTTAGGCAGGGCTGGCTACACCTTC.

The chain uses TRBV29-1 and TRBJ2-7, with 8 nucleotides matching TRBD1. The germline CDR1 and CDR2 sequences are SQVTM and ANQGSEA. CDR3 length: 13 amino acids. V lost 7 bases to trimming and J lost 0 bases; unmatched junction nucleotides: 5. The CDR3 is CSARTGSSYEQYF. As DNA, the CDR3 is TGCAGCGCCCGGACAGGGAGCTCCTACGAGCAGTACTTC.

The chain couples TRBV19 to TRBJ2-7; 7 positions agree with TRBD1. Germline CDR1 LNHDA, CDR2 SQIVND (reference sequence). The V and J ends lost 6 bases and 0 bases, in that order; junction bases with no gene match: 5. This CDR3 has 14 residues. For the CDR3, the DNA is TGTGCCAGTAGCTCGGGACAGACCTCCTACGAGCAGTACTTC. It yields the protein CASSSGQTSYEQYF.

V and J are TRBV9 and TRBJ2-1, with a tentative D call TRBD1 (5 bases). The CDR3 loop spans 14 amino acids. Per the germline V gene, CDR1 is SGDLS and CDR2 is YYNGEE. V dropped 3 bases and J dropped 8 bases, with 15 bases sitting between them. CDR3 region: CASSGEVPRDEQFF. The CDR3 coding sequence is TGTGCCAGCAGCGGAGAGGTCCCCAGGGATGAGCAGTTCTTC.

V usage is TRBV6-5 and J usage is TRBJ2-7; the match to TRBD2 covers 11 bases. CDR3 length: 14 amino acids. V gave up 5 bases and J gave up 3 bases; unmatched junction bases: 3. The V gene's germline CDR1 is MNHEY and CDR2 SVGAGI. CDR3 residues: CASSIAGGIYEQYF. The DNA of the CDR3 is TGTGCCAGCAGTATAGCGGGAGGGATCTACGAGCAGTACTTC.

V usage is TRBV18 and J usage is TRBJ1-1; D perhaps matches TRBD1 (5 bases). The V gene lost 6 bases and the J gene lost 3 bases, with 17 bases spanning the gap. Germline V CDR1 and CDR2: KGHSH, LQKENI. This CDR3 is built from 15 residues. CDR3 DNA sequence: TGTGCCAGCTCTTCAAGGGGCATCGCTGACACTGAAGCTTTCTTT. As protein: CASSSRGIADTEAFF.

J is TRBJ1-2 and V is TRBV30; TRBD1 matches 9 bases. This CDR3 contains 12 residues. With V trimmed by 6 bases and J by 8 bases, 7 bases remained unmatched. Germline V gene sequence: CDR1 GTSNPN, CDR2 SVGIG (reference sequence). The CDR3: CACIRDRVGYTF. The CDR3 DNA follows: TGTGCCTGCATCAGGGACAGGGTCGGCTACACCTTC.

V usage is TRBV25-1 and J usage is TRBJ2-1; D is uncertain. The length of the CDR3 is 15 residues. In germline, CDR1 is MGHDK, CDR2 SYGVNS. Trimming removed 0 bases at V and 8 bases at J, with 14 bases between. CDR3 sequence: CASSEYFHTRDEQFF. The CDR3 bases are TGTGCCAGCAGTGAATATTTCCATACGCGCGATGAGCAGTTCTTC.

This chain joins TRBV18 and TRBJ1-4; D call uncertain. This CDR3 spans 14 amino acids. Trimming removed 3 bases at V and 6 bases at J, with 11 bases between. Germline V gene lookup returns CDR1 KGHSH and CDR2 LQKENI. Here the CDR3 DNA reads TGTGCCAGCTCACCGGGCTACGCTGATGAAAAACTGTTTTTT. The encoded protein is CASSPGYADEKLFF.

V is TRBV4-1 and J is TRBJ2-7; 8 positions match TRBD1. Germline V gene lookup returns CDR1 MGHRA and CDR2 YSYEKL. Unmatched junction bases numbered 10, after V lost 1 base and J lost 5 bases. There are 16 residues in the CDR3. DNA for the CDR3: TGCGCCAGCAGCCAAGTTTGGGGGTCAGGGGGCCACGAGCAGTACTTC. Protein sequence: CASSQVWGSGGHEQYF.